These 19 T cell receptor beta chains were all obtained from the same sample, sequenced in a study of early T cells in non-severe SARS-CoV-2 infection (dated by TCRdb to 2020 to 2022). The library came from 5' RACE. Sequencing was carried out with a NextSeq 500. TCRdb applied fastp at Q25 and MiXCR to the public reads, then kept only in-frame beta chains. A single entry per CDR3 protein holds the most common genes and DNA from its merged rows. Across this sample there are roughly 60,000 distinct CDR3 sequences, with under 10% seen only once. Roughly 3.5% of the sample is held by the ten biggest clonotypes. The sample was whole blood. Receptor source: an adult who was a healthcare worker with PCR-confirmed SARS-CoV-2 infection or an uninfected control (not recorded which).

A few counts support this clonotype. The chain uses TRBV20-1 and TRBJ1-1, with D uncertain. This CDR3 comprises 10 residues. Germline CDR1 DFQATT, CDR2 SNEGSKA (reference sequence). The ends were cut back, 5 bases at V and 3 bases at J, with 4 bases in the middle. The CDR3: CSAYHTEAFF. The CDR3, as DNA: TGCAGTGCTTACCACACTGAAGCTTTCTTT.

In this sample, this clonotype turned up many times. The genes are TRBV20-1 and TRBJ2-1, with 10 bases fitting TRBD2. Losses at the gene ends were 5 bases for V and 2 bases for J; bases not matched to a gene: 9. Germline loops: CDR1 DFQATT, CDR2 SNEGSKA (reference sequence). The CDR3 length is 16 residues. CDR3: CSALPLLAGTYNEQFF. The CDR3 DNA sequence: TGCAGTGCTCTACCCTTACTAGCGGGGACCTACAATGAGCAGTTCTTC.

This clonotype occurred many times. This chain joins TRBV6-4 and TRBJ2-1, with 8 positions matching TRBD2. J gave up 4 bases and V 5 bases, and 7 bases lay outside the gene matches. Per the germline V gene, CDR1 is MRHNA and CDR2 is SNTAGT. The CDR3 has 15 amino acids. The CDR3 spells CASSKLAEGYNEQFF. The CDR3 bases are TGTGCCAGCAGTAAACTAGCGGAGGGATACAATGAGCAGTTCTTC.

This clonotype was counted between two and nine times. The J gene is TRBJ2-2, the V gene TRBV6-5; no definite D call. The V end was cut by 5 bases, the J end by 7 bases, with 11 bases between. Germline-derived CDR1 and CDR2 are MNHEY and SVGAGI. The length of the CDR3 is 13 residues. In DNA, the CDR3 is TGTGCCAGCAGTCCCCTCTCGGACGGGGAGCTGTTTTTT. It translates to CASSPLSDGELFF.

This chain connects TRBV12-3 or TRBV12-4 to TRBJ2-1; 7 bases align to TRBD1. V lost 3 bases and J lost 3; bases outside the gene matches: 5. This CDR3 spans 15 amino acids. CDR3 residues: CASSFGDSFYNEQFF. The CDR3 nucleotides read TGTGCCAGCAGTTTCGGGGACAGCTTCTACAATGAGCAGTTCTTC.

DNA of the CDR3: TGTGCCAGCAGCCGAGGGGGAAACTATGGCTACACCTTC. Its protein product is CASSRGGNYGYTF. The genes are TRBV28 and TRBJ1-2; tentative D call: TRBD1 (6 bases). This CDR3 region has 13 residues. The ends were cut back, 6 bases at V and 2 bases at J, with 10 bases in the middle. The germline V gene encodes CDR1 MDHEN and CDR2 SYDVKM.

This clonotype was detected a few times. The chain links TRBV6-5 to TRBJ1-6, with TRBD1 matching 7 bases. Losses at the gene ends were 2 bases for V and 9 bases for J; bases not matched to a gene: 4. The germline CDR1 and CDR2 sequences are MNHEY and SVGAGI. CDR3 size: 14 residues. The CDR3 DNA follows: TGTGCCAGCAGTTACGGACAGGTCGCTTCACCCCTCCACTTT. Encoded protein: CASSYGQVASPLHF.

The chain uses TRBV2 and TRBJ2-5; 10 bases line up with TRBD2. There are 14 residues in the CDR3. After removal of 3 bases from V and 7 bases from J, the junction contained 5 bases not matched to a gene. Germline-derived CDR1 and CDR2 are SNHLY and FYNNEI. CDR3 coding DNA: TGTGCCAGCAGTGACCCTAGCGGGGGTCGGACCCAGTACTTC. As protein: CASSDPSGGRTQYF.

A note on this clonotype: A clone one base away is much larger, so this may be a read error. The chain carries TRBV5-1 and TRBJ1-1, with D hard to call. The germline CDR1 and CDR2 sequences are SGHRS and YFSETQ. This CDR3 region has 13 residues. Between the trimmed V and J ends, which lost 3 bases and 4 bases, there was a span of 10 bases. The CDR3 protein is CASSSEFGTEAFF. The CDR3 region has the DNA TGCGCCAGCAGCTCCGAGTTCGGCACTGAAGCTTTCTTT.

This clonotype has a count of ten or more. J is TRBJ2-7 and V is TRBV5-1; D possibly matches TRBD1 or TRBD2 (5 bases each). This CDR3 is 15 amino acids long. Germline CDR1 and CDR2: SGHRS and YFSETQ. Trimming took 2 bases from V and 2 from J, leaving 14 bases between them. The CDR3 reads CASSFGAGPTYEQYF. DNA for the CDR3: TGCGCCAGCAGCTTCGGGGCGGGCCCTACCTACGAGCAGTACTTC.

The chain combines TRBV3-1 with TRBJ1-1; weak D call: TRBD1 (5 bases). The V end was cut by 5 bases, the J end by 7 bases, with 11 bases between. Germline-derived CDR1 and CDR2 are LGHDT and YNNKEL (reference sequence). The CDR3 is 12 amino acids. CDR3 sequence (DNA): TGTGCCAGCAGCGACGACAGACTTGAAGCTTTCTTT. Translating it yields CASSDDRLEAFF.

In its sample, this clonotype was seen a few times. The chain couples TRBV28 to TRBJ1-2; TRBD1 matches at 11 bases. The V gene end was trimmed by 1 base and the J gene end by 5 bases; junction bases not matched to a gene: 6. Germline CDR1 reads MDHEN; CDR2 reads SYDVKM. The CDR3 sequence is 16 residues long. As DNA, the CDR3 is TGTGCCAGCAGTTTATTTGGACAGGGGGCCCTTTATGGCTACACCTTC. Translated, it gives CASSLFGQGALYGYTF.

This clonotype was found a few times. This sequence joins TRBV28 and TRBJ1-2, with TRBD1 matching 7 bases. This CDR3 has 12 amino acids. Germline CDR1 is MDHEN and CDR2 is SYDVKM. The J segment lost 8 bases and the V segment lost 5 bases, leaving 5 bases of the junction unmatched. The CDR3 reads CASSPRGWGYTF. CDR3 bases: TGTGCCAGCAGTCCCAGGGGGTGGGGCTACACCTTC.

The V gene is TRBV29-1, the J gene TRBJ1-3; D unclear. V was clipped by 3 bases and J by 0 bases, with 9 bases between them. CDR1 SQVTM and CDR2 ANQGSEA come from the germline V gene. The CDR3 contains 14 residues. CDR3 sequence (DNA): TGCAGCGTTGAGGGCGAATTCTCTGGAAACACCATATATTTT. It is translated as CSVEGEFSGNTIYF.

The V call is TRBV28, the J call TRBJ2-2, with unresolved D. Germline loops: CDR1 MDHEN, CDR2 SYDVKM. The CDR3 sequence is 15 residues long. Between the trimmed V and J ends, which lost 5 bases and 5 bases, there was a span of 15 bases. The CDR3 is CASSPGSDETGELFF. The CDR3, as DNA: TGTGCCAGCAGTCCCGGTTCGGATGAAACCGGGGAGCTGTTTTTT.

This clonotype was seen a few times. The CDR3 is CASSVDRGYEQYF. In DNA, the CDR3 is TGTGCCAGCAGCGTGGACAGGGGCTACGAGCAGTACTTC. The chain recombines TRBV7-7 with TRBJ2-7; 9 bases are shared with TRBD1. Germline CDR1 and CDR2: SSHAT and FNYEAQ (reference sequence). V dropped 5 bases and J dropped 3; count of bases not matched to a gene: 2. The CDR3 has 13 residues.

V and J are TRBV21-1 and TRBJ1-1. TRBV21-1 is classified as a pseudogene. CDR3 length: 12 amino acids. Here the CDR3 DNA reads TGTGCCAGCAGCAACAGGAGAACTGAAGCTTTCTTT. Amino acid sequence: CASSNRRTEAFF.

This clonotype has ten or more counts. The gene calls are TRBV28 and TRBJ2-5; D remains unclear. The V end was cut by 6 bases, the J end by 7 bases, with 15 bases between. In germline, CDR1 is MDHEN, CDR2 SYDVKM. The CDR3 totals 13 residues. The CDR3 DNA sequence: TGTGCCAGCAGGAGTGTCAGGCAGGTGACCCAGTACTTC. Its protein product is CASRSVRQVTQYF.

The table lists this clonotype with many counts. The chain's CDR3 is CASSVSGGPLEQYF. For the CDR3, the DNA is TGCGCCAGCAGTGTTTCGGGAGGCCCCCTCGAGCAGTACTTC. The chain links TRBV10-2 to TRBJ2-7; 7 bases agree with TRBD2. Germline-derived CDR1 and CDR2 are WSHSY and SAAADI. Trimming removed 4 bases from V and 6 bases from J; junction bases left unmatched: 9. This CDR3 region has 14 residues.